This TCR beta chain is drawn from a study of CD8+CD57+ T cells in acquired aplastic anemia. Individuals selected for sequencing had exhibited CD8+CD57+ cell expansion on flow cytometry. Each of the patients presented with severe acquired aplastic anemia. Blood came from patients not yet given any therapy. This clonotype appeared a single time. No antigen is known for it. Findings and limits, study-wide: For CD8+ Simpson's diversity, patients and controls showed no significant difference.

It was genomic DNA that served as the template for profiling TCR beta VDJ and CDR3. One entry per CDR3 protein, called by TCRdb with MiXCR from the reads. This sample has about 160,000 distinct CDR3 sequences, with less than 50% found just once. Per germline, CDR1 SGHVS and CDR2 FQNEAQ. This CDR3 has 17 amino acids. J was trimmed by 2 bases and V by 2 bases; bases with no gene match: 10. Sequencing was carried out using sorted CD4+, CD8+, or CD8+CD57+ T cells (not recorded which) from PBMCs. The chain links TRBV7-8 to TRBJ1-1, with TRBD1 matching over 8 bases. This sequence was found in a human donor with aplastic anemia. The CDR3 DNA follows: TGTGCCAGCAGCTTACCATACGGGCAGGGGGCAAACACTGAAGCTTTCTTT. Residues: CASSLPYGQGANTEAFF.